This entry lists 30 T cell receptor beta chains sequenced from one sample in a study of CD8+ T cells in alopecia areata. Treatment described: oral pan-JAK inhibitor, 5-10 mg twice daily. Following extraction, RNA underwent reverse transcription to cDNA, which served as the sequencing template. TCRdb's table, derived via immunoSEQ multiplex PCR, lists solely in-frame clones and lacks some. This sample carries 180,000 or so clones, approximately 50% of them seen once, and the ten largest clones take around a tenth. Sequencing was performed on CD8+ T cells sorted from blood, taken at approximately week 51, from a patient treated with tofacitinib. Source of these receptors: a human donor with alopecia areata.

The gene calls are TRBV6-5 and TRBJ1-2; 11 nucleotides align to TRBD1. Per germline, CDR1 MNHEY and CDR2 SVGAGI. The CDR3 covers 14 residues. The junction had 3 bases not matched to a gene; V was cut back by 2 bases and J by 7 bases. CDR3 sequence: CASSYGDRGIGYTF. The CDR3 DNA reads as TGTGCCAGCAGTTACGGGGACAGGGGGATTGGCTACACCTTC.

V and J are TRBV9 and TRBJ2-3; D is perhaps TRBD1 (6 bases). The CDR3 has 15 residues. Germline V gene data show CDR1 as SGDLS and CDR2 as YYNGEE. The V end lost 5 bases, the J end lost 6 bases, and 19 bases lay between the germline ends. The CDR3 protein is CASSWSQGTTDTQYF. DNA for the CDR3: TGTGCCAGCAGTTGGTCGCAGGGGACCACGGATACGCAGTATTTT.

The rearrangement joins TRBV10-3 to TRBJ2-5; D gene uncertain. The V and J ends lost 0 bases and 5 bases respectively, with 13 bases between them. Per germline, CDR1 ENHRY and CDR2 SYGVKD. The CDR3 has 15 residues. DNA for the CDR3: TGTGCCATCAGTGAGTCGACGGGCACCCCCGAGACCCAGTACTTC. As protein: CAISESTGTPETQYF.

This clone was counted only a few times. The rearrangement joins TRBV7-2 to TRBJ1-4; 7 bases are shared with TRBD1. The CDR3 is 15 amino acids. Germline V gives CDR1 SGHTA, CDR2 FQGNSA. V lost 5 bases, J lost 0 bases, and 3 bases stayed unmatched. CDR3 residues: CASSIDRATNEKLFF. CDR3 sequence (DNA): TGTGCCAGCAGCATTGACAGGGCAACTAATGAAAAACTGTTTTTT.

This sequence joins TRBV7-3 and TRBJ2-7, with 12 bases identical to TRBD2. The CDR3 extends over 15 amino acids. V trimming: 4 bases; J trimming: 2 bases; junction bases outside the gene matches: 3. Germline V gene sequence: CDR1 SGHTA, CDR2 FQGTGA. The DNA for the CDR3 is TGTGCCAGCAGCTCCCTAGCGGGGGGGCCCTACGAGCAGTACTTC. Translated: CASSSLAGGPYEQYF.

This clone was observed a handful of times. This chain links TRBV29-1 with TRBJ1-2; D is unclear. Looked up from germline, CDR1 is SQVTM and CDR2 is ANQGSEA. This CDR3 has 12 residues. Between the trimmed V and J ends, which lost 1 base and 13 bases, there was a span of 16 bases. Written as DNA, the CDR3 is TGCAGCGTTGAAGGCCTGCGTGAAGGGTGCACCTTC. As protein: CSVEGLREGCTF.

The genes are TRBV29-1 and TRBJ2-5; possibly TRBD1 for D (6 bases). The V end lost 3 bases, the J end lost 4 bases, and 15 bases lay between the germline ends. The CDR3 is 14 residues long. The V gene's germline CDR1 is SQVTM and CDR2 ANQGSEA. CDR3 DNA sequence: TGCAGCGTTGATGGGCCCCAGGGGCGAGAGACCCAGTACTTC. Its translation: CSVDGPQGRETQYF.

In this sample, this clone turned up a few times. The chain is built from TRBV7-9 and TRBJ2-2; D may be TRBD2 (6 bases). CDR3 size: 12 residues. CDR1 and CDR2 (germline): SEHNR, FQNEAQ (reference sequence). V lost 10 bases, J lost 3 bases, and 9 bases lay in between. The CDR3 region is CAKEGHTGELFF. CDR3 DNA sequence: TGTGCCAAGGAGGGCCACACCGGGGAGCTGTTTTTT.

The chain uses TRBV7-3 and TRBJ2-3; TRBD1 matches 7 bases. Unmatched junction bases numbered 6, after V lost 1 base and J lost 2 bases. The CDR3 is 16 residues long. CDR1 is SGHTA, CDR2 FQGTGA, per germline. This chain's CDR3 is CASSLMGQGVTDTQYF. The DNA for the CDR3 is TGTGCCAGCAGCTTAATGGGCCAGGGGGTCACAGATACGCAGTATTTT.

The sample holds a few counts of this clone. The rearrangement uses TRBV9 and TRBJ2-5; no definite D call. CDR1 and CDR2 (germline): SGDLS, YYNGEE. The V end lost 0 bases, the J end lost 5 bases, and 14 bases lay between the germline ends. CDR3 size: 15 residues. CDR3 DNA: TGTGCCAGCAGCGTAGCCTCTAAAGGATTCGAGACCCAGTACTTC. This encodes CASSVASKGFETQYF.

This chain links TRBV4-1 with TRBJ1-5; D unresolved. This CDR3 is built from 17 residues. Looked up from germline, CDR1 is MGHRA and CDR2 is YSYEKL. Trimming stripped 1 base from V and 0 bases from J, with 13 bases between. The CDR3 loop is CASSQVLGKYSNQPQHF. CDR3 coding DNA: TGCGCCAGCAGCCAAGTCCTGGGAAAATATAGCAATCAGCCCCAGCATTTT.

The V and J genes are TRBV6-6 and TRBJ2-3, with 9 bases that match TRBD1. The ends lost 5 bases at V and 4 bases at J; junction bases unmatched: 10. This CDR3 spans 16 amino acids. Germline values: CDR1 MNHNY, CDR2 SVGAGI (reference sequence). The CDR3 is CASSRLTGGAADTQYF. As DNA, the CDR3 is TGTGCCAGCAGTCGCTTAACAGGGGGCGCGGCAGATACGCAGTATTTT.

This clone was observed a few times. The genes are TRBV13 and TRBJ2-7; unclear D gene. The ends were cut back, 5 bases at V and 5 bases at J, with 13 bases in the middle. The CDR3 is 13 amino acids. Germline V lookup: CDR1 PRHDT, CDR2 FYEKMQ (reference sequence). The CDR3 DNA reads as TGTGCCAGCAGCCCCGAGTTGGACGACGAGCAGTACTTC. It is translated as CASSPELDDEQYF.

In its sample, this clone was seen a few times. The V and J genes are TRBV5-1 and TRBJ2-5, with D perhaps TRBD1 (5 bases). V was clipped by 3 bases and J by 2 bases, with 11 bases between them. The germline gives CDR1 SGHRS, CDR2 YFSETQ. The CDR3 extends over 14 amino acids. CDR3: CASSSRQLQETQYF. In DNA form, the CDR3 reads TGCGCCAGCAGCTCCCGACAGCTACAAGAGACCCAGTACTTC.

This clone was counted between two and nine times. This chain joins TRBV7-9 and TRBJ2-7; a weak D match, TRBD1 (6 bases). This CDR3 contains 11 residues. Trimming removed 5 bases at V and 12 bases at J, with 14 bases between. In germline, CDR1 is SEHNR, CDR2 FQNEAQ (reference sequence). In DNA form, the CDR3 reads TGTGCCAGCAGCAACAAGGACAGCCTGTACTTC. It translates to CASSNKDSLYF.

This clone has a handful of counts. This chain joins TRBV6-5 and TRBJ2-2; D remains ambiguous. V lost 6 bases and J lost 6, with 17 bases in between. There are 15 residues in the CDR3. Germline assignment: CDR1 MNHEY and CDR2 SVGAGI. CDR3: CASRSDHMVPGELFF. The DNA of the CDR3 is TGTGCCAGCAGATCGGACCATATGGTTCCCGGGGAGCTGTTTTTT.

This clone turned up a few times. This rearrangement joins TRBV7-9 to TRBJ2-6, with D possibly TRBD1 on 5 matching bases. The CDR3 is made up of 19 amino acids. V lost 1 base and J 0 bases, leaving 16 bases between the germline ends. Germline lookup yields CDR1 SEHNR and CDR2 FQNEAQ (reference sequence). Here the CDR3 DNA reads TGTGCCAGCAGCTTAGAGTATCTGGACATAGACTCTGGGGCCAACGTCCTGACTTTC. Residues: CASSLEYLDIDSGANVLTF.

The gene calls are TRBV5-6 and TRBJ2-7; a weak D match, TRBD1 (6 bases). Germline V gene data show CDR1 as SGHDT and CDR2 as YYEEEE. This CDR3 has 11 residues. V was clipped by 4 bases and J by 5 bases, with 7 bases between them. The CDR3 here is CASSTGHEQYF. CDR3 DNA sequence: TGTGCCAGCAGCACAGGGCACGAGCAGTACTTC. Drawing the rest from reference TRBV5-6 and TRBJ2-7, the complete variable domain is DAGVTQSPTHLIKTRGQQVTLRCSPKSGHDTVSWYQQALGQGPQFIFQYYEEEERQRGNFPDRFSGHQFPNYSSELNVNALLLGDSALYLCASSTGHEQYFGPGTRLTVT.

In its sample, this clone was seen once. This sample also contains other DNA sequences that code for the same CDR3. The rearrangement joins TRBV30 to TRBJ2-7; 8 nucleotides line up with TRBD2. V was pared by 3 bases and J by 3 bases, with 4 bases of the junction left unmatched. The CDR3 spans 13 residues. Germline V gene sequence: CDR1 GTSNPN, CDR2 SVGIG (reference sequence). The CDR3 spells CAWSPGTSYEQYF. In DNA, the CDR3 is TGTGCCTGGAGCCCGGGGACTAGCTACGAGCAGTACTTC.

The chain carries TRBV7-8 and TRBJ2-5; D gene uncertain. Trimming took 1 base from V and 0 from J, leaving 6 bases between them. Germline V gives CDR1 SGHVS, CDR2 FQNEAQ. This CDR3 is 14 amino acids long. The DNA of the CDR3 is TGTGCCAGCAGCTTAGGAGACAACCAAGAGACCCAGTACTTC. This codes for CASSLGDNQETQYF.

This chain's CDR3 is CASSPQSNEQFF. The CDR3 bases are TGTGCCAGCTCACCACAGAGCAATGAGCAGTTCTTC. This chain links TRBV18 with TRBJ2-1, with D hard to call. CDR3 length: 12 amino acids. Trimming left V 1 base short and J 6 bases short, with 4 bases between. CDR1 and CDR2 (germline): KGHSH, LQKENI.

The chain links TRBV29-1 to TRBJ2-2; the D gene is possibly TRBD2 (5 bases). The CDR3 is 13 residues long. Trimming removed 7 bases at V and 2 bases at J, with 11 bases between. CDR1 is SQVTM, CDR2 ANQGSEA, per germline. CDR3: CSADGENTGELFF. Here the CDR3 DNA reads TGCAGCGCGGACGGGGAAAACACCGGGGAGCTGTTTTTT.

This chain connects TRBV7-9 to TRBJ1-6; 7 bases map to TRBD1. This CDR3 is 14 amino acids long. Germline V gene data show CDR1 as SEHNR and CDR2 as FQNEAQ (reference sequence). V lost 5 bases, J lost 7 bases, and 5 bases stayed unmatched. The chain's CDR3 is CASSQGVSNSPLHF. CDR3 nucleotides: TGTGCCAGCAGCCAGGGGGTATCGAATTCACCCCTCCACTTT.

The chain joins TRBV6-5 to TRBJ1-1; D unresolved. CDR1 is MNHEY, CDR2 SVGAGI, per germline. V lost 2 bases, J lost 2 bases, and 9 bases lay in between. The CDR3 contains 14 residues. CDR3 in amino acids: CASSYDLPNTEAFF. The CDR3 region has the DNA TGTGCCAGCAGTTACGATCTGCCAAACACTGAAGCTTTCTTT.

This clone was seen a few times. This sequence joins TRBV30 and TRBJ1-2, with D unclear. V was shortened by 0 bases and J by 3 bases, with 17 bases between the two germline ends. The CDR3 has 16 residues. Germline CDR1 GTSNPN, CDR2 SVGIG (reference sequence). The CDR3 coding sequence is TGTGCCTGGAGTGTACTGAAAAGGGCGGCTCACTATGGCTACACCTTC. Protein sequence: CAWSVLKRAAHYGYTF.

Regarding this clone: One end of the junction varies from germline; a read error may be responsible. J is TRBJ2-1 and V is TRBV6-5; 9 bases align to TRBD2. CDR1 is MNHEY and CDR2 is SVGAGI in the germline V gene. This CDR3 has 16 residues. The CDR3 is CASSHSSGEVYNEQFF. The CDR3 nucleotides are TGTGCCAGCAGTCACTCTAGCGGGGAGGTTTACAATGAGCAGTTCTTC.

The gene calls are TRBV29-1 and TRBJ1-1; 9 bases are shared with TRBD1. The CDR3 covers 14 residues. Unmatched junction bases numbered 6, after V lost 7 bases and J lost 0 bases. Germline values: CDR1 SQVTM, CDR2 ANQGSEA. The CDR3 DNA sequence: TGCAGCGCCTTGGACAGGGGATTGAACACTGAAGCTTTCTTT. Protein: CSALDRGLNTEAFF.

This clone showed up just a few times. This chain connects TRBV27 to TRBJ2-3; the D gene is possibly TRBD1 (5 bases). V lost 0 bases to trimming and J lost 0 bases, with 10 bases between them. Germline loops: CDR1 MNHEY, CDR2 SMNVEV (reference sequence). CDR3 size: 16 residues. The DNA for the CDR3 is TGTGCCAGCAGTTTATCTGGGGCGGTTAGCACAGATACGCAGTATTTT. Its protein product is CASSLSGAVSTDTQYF.

The genes are TRBV19 and TRBJ1-1; D gene uncertain. V was pared by 6 bases and J by 7 bases, with 9 bases between. The CDR3 length is 11 residues. Germline V gene sequence: CDR1 LNHDA, CDR2 SQIVND (reference sequence). CDR3: CASSIGLEAFF. CDR3 coding DNA: TGTGCCAGTAGCATCGGACTTGAAGCTTTCTTT.

This clone was counted only a few times. The J gene is TRBJ2-1, the V gene TRBV7-3; 9 nucleotides agree with TRBD2. V gave up 5 bases and J gave up 1 base; unmatched junction bases: 9. Looked up from germline, CDR1 is SGHTA and CDR2 is FQGTGA. The CDR3 has 17 amino acids. The CDR3 DNA follows: TGTGCCAGCAGCCTCCTGCCCACTAGCGGGTCCTACAATGAGCAGTTCTTC. Translated, it gives CASSLLPTSGSYNEQFF.